This TCR beta chain came from a study of cytomegalovirus exposure and HLA in healthy donors. Regarding the study as a whole: The HLA-A and HLA-B alleles of most subjects were reportedly predicted accurately from TCR beta sequences. Some public TCRs appeared in many individuals, while most sequences were rare. Common viral pathogens seemed, in a later analysis, to connect with several of the most significant clusters.

J gave up 1 base and V 5 bases, and 8 bases lay outside the gene matches. CDR1 and CDR2 from the germline V gene are SGHAT and FQNNGV. This CDR3 has 16 amino acids. Of note for this clone: No antigen is known for it.

PCR used 60 Vbeta primers and 13 Jbeta primers. Assay used: immunoSEQ multiplex PCR; TCRdb lists only in-frame clones, some missing. The table shows over 95,000 clones, with 60% to 85% occurring only once. This receptor was obtained from a female donor in good health and CMV-seronegative. This chain links TRBV11-2 with TRBJ2-7, with 10 positions matching TRBD1. The sample consisted of PBMCs. The CDR3 is CASSIGQGGISYEQYF. CDR3 coding DNA: TGTGCCAGCAGCATCGGACAGGGGGGGATATCCTACGAGCAGTACTTC.